A selection of T cell receptor beta chains follows, all from one sample in a study of immune evolution from preneoplasia to lung adenocarcinoma. Assay used: immunoSEQ multiplex PCR; TCRdb lists only in-frame clones, some missing. Of about 9,600 clones in the sample, 78% are singletons; the top ten hold 4.8%. Sequencing input: FFPE minimally invasive lung adenocarcinoma tissue. The receptors were sampled from a person in their 70s with lung adenocarcinoma. Each CDR3 is given with its conserved first and last residue. The order of the fields is clone size, V gene, D gene, J gene, CDR3 DNA, CDR3 protein. The D gene is left open where the match is weak. Only some rows state a clone size, as once, few, many or a class for expanded clones.

size: NA
V: TRBV7-2
D: NA
J: TRBJ1-4
DNA: TGTGCCAGCAGCTCCCGGCGGAGGGATGAAAAACTGTTTTTT
CDR3: CASSSRRRDEKLFF

size: NA
V: TRBV15
D: NA
J: TRBJ1-4
DNA: TGTGCCACCAGCAGAGAGATCAGGGCCACCAATGAAAAACTGTTTTTT
CDR3: CATSREIRATNEKLFF

size: NA
V: TRBV28
D: TRBD1
J: TRBJ1-2
DNA: TGTGCCAGCAGTTTGCTAGGGACAGACTATGGCTACACCTTC
CDR3: CASSLLGTDYGYTF

size: NA
V: TRBV15
D: NA
J: TRBJ1-6
DNA: TGTGCCACCAGCCGAGCAATAAATTCACCCCTCCACTTT
CDR3: CATSRAINSPLHF

size: NA
V: TRBV11-2
D: NA
J: TRBJ2-3
DNA: TGTGCCAGCAGCTTGGCGATGGGCCCGCAGTATTTT
CDR3: CASSLAMGPQYF

size: once
V: TRBV5-1
D: NA
J: TRBJ1-1
DNA: TGCGCCAGCAGCTGGGGGACGGGAACTTACATGAACACTGAAGCTTTCTTT
CDR3: CASSWGTGTYMNTEAFF

size: few
V: TRBV30
D: NA
J: TRBJ1-1
DNA: TGTGCCTGGAGTGTACAGGTTGAAGCTTTCTTT
CDR3: CAWSVQVEAFF

size: NA
V: TRBV30
D: NA
J: TRBJ1-6
DNA: TGTGCCTGGAGTTCCCCACAGGGAGGATCCTATAATTCACCCCTCCACTTT
CDR3: CAWSSPQGGSYNSPLHF

size: NA
V: TRBV7-3
D: NA
J: TRBJ2-6
DNA: TGTGCCAGCTCCCCAGGGGGGGCCAACGTCCTGACTTTC
CDR3: CASSPGGANVLTF

size: NA
V: TRBV11-2
D: NA
J: TRBJ2-4
DNA: TGTGCCAGCAGCCCCAGATTTCAGAACATTCAGTACTTC
CDR3: CASSPRFQNIQYF

size: NA
V: TRBV28
D: TRBD2
J: TRBJ2-2
DNA: TGTGCCAGCAGTGTGGCCAGCGGGGGGGCCGGGGAGCTGTTTTTT
CDR3: CASSVASGGAGELFF

size: once
V: TRBV2
D: NA
J: TRBJ2-7
DNA: TGTGCCAGCAGTGACCCCTACGAGCAGTACTTC
CDR3: CASSDPYEQYF

size: once
V: TRBV18
D: NA
J: TRBJ2-3
DNA: TGTGCCAGCTCACCTGTTGCAGGGGATGGCCCAGATACGCAGTATTTT
CDR3: CASSPVAGDGPDTQYF

size: NA
V: TRBV29-1
D: NA
J: TRBJ2-7
DNA: TGCAGCGTTGAAGATCAGGGGCGAGAGCAGTACTTC
CDR3: CSVEDQGREQYF

size: NA
V: TRBV7-2
D: NA
J: TRBJ2-7
DNA: TGTGCCAGCAGCCCCTGGACCTCCTACGAGCAGTACTTC
CDR3: CASSPWTSYEQYF